This T cell receptor beta chain comes out of a study of cytomegalovirus exposure and HLA in healthy donors. All donors participated as healthy donors of bone marrow. There are 16 residues in the CDR3. The germline V gene has CDR1 SGHTA and CDR2 FQGNSA. The V and J ends lost 5 bases and 3 bases, in that order; junction bases with no gene match: 12. PCR amplification relied on 60 Vbeta primers (plus 13 Jbeta primers). Produced via immunoSEQ multiplex PCR; TCRdb's table is partial and in-frame only. The data show 150,000 to 200,000 clones, with around 85% seen just once and more than 1.5% held by the top ten.

The receptor comes from a man between 18 and 35 years old in good health and CMV-seronegative. The sequenced sample was PBMCs. V is TRBV7-2 and J is TRBJ1-2; TRBD1 agrees at 7 bases. The CDR3 sequence: CASSLRTGGGDYGYTF. The CDR3 DNA sequence: TGTGCCAGCAGCCTACGGACAGGAGGTGGTGACTATGGCTACACCTTC.